This TCR beta chain appears in the sequencing data of a study of blood T cells in healthy people across ages. Broader study findings: Donor CMV infection status was unknown, possibly confounding age-related changes in expanded clonotypes. Compared with aged donors, long-lived donors showed fewer expanded clones, suggesting selection.

Regarding this clonotype: The antigen remains undetermined.

The ends were cut back, 4 bases at V and 9 bases at J, with 25 bases in the middle. This CDR3 region has 16 residues. Per germline, CDR1 DFQATT and CDR2 SNEGSKA (reference sequence). Peripheral blood from each donor was collected in a volume of 8 to 10 milliliters. Through a sample-barcoded 5' primer and a J-beta primer mix, a second PCR was run for 7 to 11 cycles. Each cDNA was tagged by a template-switch adaptor containing 12 random nucleotides. TCRdb redid the calling of the 5' RACE reads with MiXCR, one entry per CDR3 protein. The sample shows hundreds of thousands of distinct CDR3 sequences, roughly 56% of them seen only once.

The chain is built from TRBV20-1 and TRBJ2-1; weak D call: TRBD2 (5 bases). Material: blood. This TCR was recovered from a middle-aged man in good health. The CDR3 region has the DNA TGCAGTGCTACGACTATGTTGACTCGGACGGTGGGTGAGCAGTTCTTC. Amino acids: CSATTMLTRTVGEQFF.